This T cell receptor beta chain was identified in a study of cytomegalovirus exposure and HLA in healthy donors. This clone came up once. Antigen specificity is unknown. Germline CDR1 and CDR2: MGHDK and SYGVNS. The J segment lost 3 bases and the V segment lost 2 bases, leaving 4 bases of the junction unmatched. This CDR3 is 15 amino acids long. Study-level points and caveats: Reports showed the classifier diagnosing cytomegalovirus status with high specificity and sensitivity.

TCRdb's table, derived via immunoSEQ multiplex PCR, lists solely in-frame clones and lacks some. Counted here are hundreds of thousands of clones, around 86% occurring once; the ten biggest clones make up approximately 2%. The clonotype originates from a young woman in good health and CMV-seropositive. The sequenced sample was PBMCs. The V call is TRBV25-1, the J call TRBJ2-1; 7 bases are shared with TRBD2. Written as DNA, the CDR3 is TGTGCCAGCAGTGAACGTGGGAGGGGCTACAATGAGCAGTTCTTC. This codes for CASSERGRGYNEQFF.